These 6 T cell receptor beta chains were sequenced from one sample in a study of CD8 T cells in ankylosing spondylitis. TCRdb fed the 5' RACE reads into MiXCR, producing one record per CDR3 protein. The sample yields approximately 100,000 distinct CDR3 sequences, 24% seen once. Sequencing input: synovial fluid, either unsorted or a sorted T cell fraction (not recorded which). Receptors were obtained from a male donor with ankylosing spondylitis.

J is TRBJ2-5 and V is TRBV11-2; TRBD1 matches 7 bases. Germline values: CDR1 SGHAT, CDR2 FQNNGV. The junction had 3 bases not matched to a gene; V was cut back by 5 bases and J by 3 bases. This CDR3 has 13 amino acids. CDR3 loop: CASSPDREETQYF. CDR3 in DNA: TGTGCCAGCAGCCCCGACAGGGAAGAGACCCAGTACTTC.

J is TRBJ2-5 and V is TRBV15, with no clear D. Between the trimmed V and J ends, which lost 1 base and 5 bases, there was a span of 8 bases. The CDR3 is 13 residues long. The germline CDR1 and CDR2 sequences are LNHNV and YYDKDF (reference sequence). In DNA form, the CDR3 reads TGTGCCACCAGCAGAGGTTTTTCGGAGACCCAGTACTTC. Protein product: CATSRGFSETQYF.

The chain recombines TRBV5-6 with TRBJ1-2, with D perhaps matching TRBD1 (5 bases). V lost 7 bases, J lost 1 base, and 17 bases lay in between. CDR3 length: 15 amino acids. CDR1 and CDR2 from the germline V gene are SGHDT and YYEEEE. In DNA, the CDR3 is TGTGCCAGCGGGGGTCGGGCGGAGGTTAACTATGGCTACACCTTC. The encoded protein is CASGGRAEVNYGYTF.

The chain employs TRBV6-2 or TRBV6-3 and TRBJ2-7, with 8 bases aligning to TRBD1. This CDR3 has 13 amino acids. V lost 5 bases to trimming and J lost 10 bases; unmatched junction nucleotides: 10. Looked up from germline, CDR1 is MNHEY and CDR2 is SVGEGT. The CDR3 loop is CASSLQGARGQYV. The CDR3 DNA sequence: TGTGCCAGCAGTCTTCAGGGGGCACGAGGACAGTACGTC.

This clonotype was recorded a few times. The chain combines TRBV20-1 with TRBJ2-7; D is uncertain. CDR1 and CDR2 (germline): DFQATT, SNEGSKA (reference sequence). Between the trimmed V and J ends, which lost 0 bases and 2 bases, there was a span of 11 bases. The CDR3 runs 14 residues. The CDR3 coding sequence is TGCAGTGCTAGAGACCCAGCGCCTACCTACGAGCAGTACTTC. Translated, it gives CSARDPAPTYEQYF.

The rearrangement joins TRBV29-1 to TRBJ1-2; TRBD1 matches 7 bases. The V gene's germline CDR1 is SQVTM and CDR2 ANQGSEA. The CDR3 is 11 amino acids. J was trimmed by 5 bases and V by 7 bases; bases with no gene match: 4. For the CDR3, the DNA is TGCAGCGCCGGGACAGCATATGGCTACACCTTC. It specifies CSAGTAYGYTF.